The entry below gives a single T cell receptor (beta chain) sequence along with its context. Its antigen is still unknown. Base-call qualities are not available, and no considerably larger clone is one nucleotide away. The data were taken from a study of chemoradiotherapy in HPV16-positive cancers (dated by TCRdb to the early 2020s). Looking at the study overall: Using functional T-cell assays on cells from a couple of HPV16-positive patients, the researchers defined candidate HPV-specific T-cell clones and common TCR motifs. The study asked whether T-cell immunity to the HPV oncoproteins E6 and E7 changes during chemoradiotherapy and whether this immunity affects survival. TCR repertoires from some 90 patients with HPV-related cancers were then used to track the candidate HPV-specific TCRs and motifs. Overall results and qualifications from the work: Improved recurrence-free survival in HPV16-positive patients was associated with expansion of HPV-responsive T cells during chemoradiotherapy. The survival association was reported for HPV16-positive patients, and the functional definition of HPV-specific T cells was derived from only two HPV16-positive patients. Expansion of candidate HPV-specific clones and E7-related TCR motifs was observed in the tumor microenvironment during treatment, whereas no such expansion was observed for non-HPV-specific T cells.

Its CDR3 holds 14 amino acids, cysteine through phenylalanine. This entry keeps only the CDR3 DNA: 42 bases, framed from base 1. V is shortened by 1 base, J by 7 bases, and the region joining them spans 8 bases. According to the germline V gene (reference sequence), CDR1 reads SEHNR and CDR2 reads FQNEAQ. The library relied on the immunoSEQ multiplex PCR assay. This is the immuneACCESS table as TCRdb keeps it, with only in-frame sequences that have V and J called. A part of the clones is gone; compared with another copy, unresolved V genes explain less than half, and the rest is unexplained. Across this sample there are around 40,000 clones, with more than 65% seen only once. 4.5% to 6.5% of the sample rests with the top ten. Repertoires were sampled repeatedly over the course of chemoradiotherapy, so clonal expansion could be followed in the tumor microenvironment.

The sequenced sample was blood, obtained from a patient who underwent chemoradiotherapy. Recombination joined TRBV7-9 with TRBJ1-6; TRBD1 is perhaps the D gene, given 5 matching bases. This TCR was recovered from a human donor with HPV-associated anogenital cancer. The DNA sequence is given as TGTGCCAGCAGCTTAGGGGGCACAAATTCACCCCTCCACTTT. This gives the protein CASSLGGTNSPLHF.